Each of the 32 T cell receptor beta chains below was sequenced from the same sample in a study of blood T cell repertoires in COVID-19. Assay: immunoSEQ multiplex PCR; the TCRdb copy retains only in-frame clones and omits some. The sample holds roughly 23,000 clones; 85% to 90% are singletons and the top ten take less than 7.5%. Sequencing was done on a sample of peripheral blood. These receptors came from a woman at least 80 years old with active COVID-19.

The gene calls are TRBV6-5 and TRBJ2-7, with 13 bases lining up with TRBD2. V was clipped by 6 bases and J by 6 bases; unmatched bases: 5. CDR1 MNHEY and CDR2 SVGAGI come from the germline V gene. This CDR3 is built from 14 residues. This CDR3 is CASRRLAGGPEQYF. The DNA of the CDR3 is TGTGCCAGCAGACGACTAGCGGGGGGTCCCGAGCAGTACTTC.

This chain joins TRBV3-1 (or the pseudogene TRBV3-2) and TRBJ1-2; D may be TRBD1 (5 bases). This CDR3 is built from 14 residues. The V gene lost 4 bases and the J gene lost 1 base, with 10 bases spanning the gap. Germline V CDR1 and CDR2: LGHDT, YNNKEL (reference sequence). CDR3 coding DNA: TGTGCCAGCAGCCCGCAGGGATTTAACTATGGCTACACCTTC. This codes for CASSPQGFNYGYTF.

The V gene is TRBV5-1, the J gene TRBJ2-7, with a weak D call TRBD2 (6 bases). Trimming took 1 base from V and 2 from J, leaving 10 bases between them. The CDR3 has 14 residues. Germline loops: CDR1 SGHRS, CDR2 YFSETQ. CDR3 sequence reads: CASSLTEGAYEQYF. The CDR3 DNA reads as TGCGCCAGCAGCTTGACGGAGGGAGCCTACGAGCAGTACTTC. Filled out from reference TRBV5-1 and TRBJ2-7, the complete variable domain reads KAGVTQTPRYLIKTRGQQVTLSCSPISGHRSVSWYQQTPGQGLQFLFEYFSETQRNKGNFPGRFSGRQFSNSRSEMNVSTLELGDSALYLCASSLTEGAYEQYFGPGTRLTVT.

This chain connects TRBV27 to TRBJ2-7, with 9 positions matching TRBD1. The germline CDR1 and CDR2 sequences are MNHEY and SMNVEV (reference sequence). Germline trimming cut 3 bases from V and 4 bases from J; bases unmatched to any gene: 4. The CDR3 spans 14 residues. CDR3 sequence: CASSFRDRVYEQYF. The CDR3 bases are TGTGCCAGCAGTTTCCGGGACAGGGTTTACGAGCAGTACTTC.

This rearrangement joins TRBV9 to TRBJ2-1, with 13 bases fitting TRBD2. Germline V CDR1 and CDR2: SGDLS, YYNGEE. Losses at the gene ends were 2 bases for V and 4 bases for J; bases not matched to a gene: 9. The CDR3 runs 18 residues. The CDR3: CASSVAGRTSGGYNEQFF. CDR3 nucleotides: TGTGCCAGCAGCGTGGCCGGGAGGACTAGCGGGGGATACAATGAGCAGTTCTTC. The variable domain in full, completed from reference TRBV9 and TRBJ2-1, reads DSGVTQTPKHLITATGQRVTLRCSPRSGDLSVYWYQQSLDQGLQFLIQYYNGEERAKGNILERFSAQQFPDLHSELNLSSLELGDSALYFCASSVAGRTSGGYNEQFFGPGTRLTVL.

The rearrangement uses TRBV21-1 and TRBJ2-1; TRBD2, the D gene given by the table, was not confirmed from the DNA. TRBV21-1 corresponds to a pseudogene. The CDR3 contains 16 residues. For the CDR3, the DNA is TGTGCCAGCAGCACCAAAACTAGCGGGGGCGACAATGAGCAGTTCTTC. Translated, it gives CASSTKTSGGDNEQFF.

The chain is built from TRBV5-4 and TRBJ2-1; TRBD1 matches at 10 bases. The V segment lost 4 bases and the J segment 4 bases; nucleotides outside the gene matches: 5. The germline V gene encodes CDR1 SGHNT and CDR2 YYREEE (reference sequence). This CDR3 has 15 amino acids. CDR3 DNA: TGTGCCAGCAGCCTCGGACAGGGGGTTTACAATGAGCAGTTCTTC. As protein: CASSLGQGVYNEQFF.

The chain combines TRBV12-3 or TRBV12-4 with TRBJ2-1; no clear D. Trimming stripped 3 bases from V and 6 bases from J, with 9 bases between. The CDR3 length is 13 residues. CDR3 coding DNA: TGTGCCAGCAGTTTCCAGGTCGCCAATGAGCAGTTCTTC. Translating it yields CASSFQVANEQFF.

CDR3 DNA: TGCGCCAGCAGCCAGGACTTGACTAGCGGGTCCTACAATGAGCAGTTCTTC. Translated: CASSQDLTSGSYNEQFF. The gene calls are TRBV4-3 and TRBJ2-1, with 10 bases matching TRBD2. Per germline, CDR1 LGHNA and CDR2 YSLEER. CDR3 length equals 17 residues. Losses at the gene ends were 3 bases for V and 1 base for J; bases not matched to a gene: 6.

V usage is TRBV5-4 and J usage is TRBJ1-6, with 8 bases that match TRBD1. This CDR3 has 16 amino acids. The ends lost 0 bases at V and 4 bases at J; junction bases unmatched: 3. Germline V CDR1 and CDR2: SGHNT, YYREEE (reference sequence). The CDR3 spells CASSLGRGLYNSPLHF. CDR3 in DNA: TGTGCCAGCAGCTTGGGCAGGGGGCTGTATAATTCACCCCTCCACTTT.

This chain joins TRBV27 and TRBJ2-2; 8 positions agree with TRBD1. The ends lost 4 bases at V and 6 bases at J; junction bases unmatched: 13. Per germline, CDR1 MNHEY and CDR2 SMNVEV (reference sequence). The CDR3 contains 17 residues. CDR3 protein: CASSWARTGYQAGELFF. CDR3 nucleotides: TGTGCCAGCAGTTGGGCCCGGACAGGGTATCAAGCCGGGGAGCTGTTTTTT.

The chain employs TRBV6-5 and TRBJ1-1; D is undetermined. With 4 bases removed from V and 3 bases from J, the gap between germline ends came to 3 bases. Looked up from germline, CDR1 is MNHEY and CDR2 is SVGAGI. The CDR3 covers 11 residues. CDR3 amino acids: CASSSYTEAFF. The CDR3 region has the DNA TGTGCCAGCAGTTCTTACACTGAAGCTTTCTTT.

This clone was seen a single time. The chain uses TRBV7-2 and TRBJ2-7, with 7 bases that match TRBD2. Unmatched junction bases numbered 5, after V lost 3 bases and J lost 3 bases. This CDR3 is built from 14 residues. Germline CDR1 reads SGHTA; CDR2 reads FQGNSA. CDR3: CASSFSGGGYEQYF. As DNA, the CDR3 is TGTGCCAGCAGCTTTAGTGGGGGGGGCTACGAGCAGTACTTC.

DNA of the CDR3: TGTGCCTGGAGAAAGGTAGCGGGACAAGGAAGAACTAACTATGGCTACACCTTC. Its protein product is CAWRKVAGQGRTNYGYTF. V is TRBV30 and J is TRBJ1-2, with D tentatively TRBD1 (6 bases). Germline lookup yields CDR1 GTSNPN and CDR2 SVGIG (reference sequence). This CDR3 comprises 18 residues. V was pared by 3 bases and J by 0 bases, with 23 bases between.

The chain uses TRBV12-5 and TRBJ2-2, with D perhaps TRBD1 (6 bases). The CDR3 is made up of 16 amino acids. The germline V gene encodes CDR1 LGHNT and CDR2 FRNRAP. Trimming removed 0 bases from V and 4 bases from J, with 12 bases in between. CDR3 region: CASGLVQGRITGELFF. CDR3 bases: TGTGCTAGTGGTTTGGTACAGGGACGGATCACCGGGGAGCTGTTTTTT.

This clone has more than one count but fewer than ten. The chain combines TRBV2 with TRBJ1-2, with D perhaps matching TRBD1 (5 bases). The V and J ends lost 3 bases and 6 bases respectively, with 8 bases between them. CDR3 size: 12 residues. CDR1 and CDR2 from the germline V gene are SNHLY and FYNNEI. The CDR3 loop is CASSDRVDGYTF. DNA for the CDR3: TGTGCCAGCAGTGACAGGGTAGATGGCTACACCTTC.

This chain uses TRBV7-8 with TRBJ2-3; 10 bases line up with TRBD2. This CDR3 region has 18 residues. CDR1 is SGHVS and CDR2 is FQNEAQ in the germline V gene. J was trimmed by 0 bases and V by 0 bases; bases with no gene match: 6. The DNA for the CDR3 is TGTGCCAGCAGCTTAGCAGCGGGGGGGACAACTAGCACAGATACGCAGTATTTT. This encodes CASSLAAGGTTSTDTQYF.

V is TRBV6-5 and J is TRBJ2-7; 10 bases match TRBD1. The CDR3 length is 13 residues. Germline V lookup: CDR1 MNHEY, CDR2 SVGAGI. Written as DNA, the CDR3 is TGTCCCGCCTACGGGACAGGGGAATGCGAGCAGTACTTC. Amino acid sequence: CPAYGTGECEQYF.

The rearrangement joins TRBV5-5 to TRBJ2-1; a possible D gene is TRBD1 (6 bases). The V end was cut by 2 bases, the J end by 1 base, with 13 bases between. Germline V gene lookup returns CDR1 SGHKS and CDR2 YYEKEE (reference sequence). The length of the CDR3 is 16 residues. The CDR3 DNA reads TGTGCCAGCAGCTTTGGGGGCTGGAAATCCTACAATGAGCAGTTCTTC. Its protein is CASSFGGWKSYNEQFF. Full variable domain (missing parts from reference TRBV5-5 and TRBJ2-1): DAGVTQSPTHLIKTRGQQVTLRCSPISGHKSVSWYQQVLGQGPQFIFQYYEKEERGRGNFPDRFSARQFPNYSSELNVNALLLGDSALYLCASSFGGWKSYNEQFFGPGTRLTVL.

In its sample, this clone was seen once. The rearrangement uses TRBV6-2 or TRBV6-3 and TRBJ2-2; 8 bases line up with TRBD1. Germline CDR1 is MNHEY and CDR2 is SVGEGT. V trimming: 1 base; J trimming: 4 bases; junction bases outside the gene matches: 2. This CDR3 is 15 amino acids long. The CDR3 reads CASSYFGQGTGELFF. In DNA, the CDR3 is TGTGCCAGCAGTTACTTCGGACAGGGCACCGGGGAGCTGTTTTTT.

The CDR3 DNA sequence: TGCGCCAGCAGCCATAGAACAGTTGTCAATGAGCAGTTCTTC. It specifies CASSHRTVVNEQFF. The chain combines TRBV4-1 with TRBJ2-1; unclear D gene. The CDR3 has 14 residues. V lost 3 bases, J lost 6 bases, and 12 bases lay in between. Germline CDR1 is MGHRA and CDR2 is YSYEKL.

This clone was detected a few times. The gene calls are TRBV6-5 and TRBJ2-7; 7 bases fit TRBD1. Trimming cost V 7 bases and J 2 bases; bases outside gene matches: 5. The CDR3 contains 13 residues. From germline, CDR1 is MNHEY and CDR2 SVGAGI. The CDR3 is CASKSDRAYEQYF. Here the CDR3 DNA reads TGTGCCAGCAAGTCCGACAGGGCCTACGAGCAGTACTTC.

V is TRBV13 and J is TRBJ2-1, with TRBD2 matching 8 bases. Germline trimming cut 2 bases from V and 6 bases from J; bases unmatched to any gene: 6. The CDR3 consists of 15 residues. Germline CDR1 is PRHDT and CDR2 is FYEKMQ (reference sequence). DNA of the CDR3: TGTGCCAGCAGCTTACGGCTAGCGGGCCGCAATGAGCAGTTCTTC. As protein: CASSLRLAGRNEQFF.

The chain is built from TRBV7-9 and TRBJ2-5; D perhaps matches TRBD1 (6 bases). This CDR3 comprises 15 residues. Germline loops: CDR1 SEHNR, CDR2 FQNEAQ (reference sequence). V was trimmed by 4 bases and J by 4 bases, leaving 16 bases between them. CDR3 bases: TGTGCCAGCAGCTCCTCCCCCAGGGGCTTAGAGACCCAGTACTTC. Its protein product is CASSSSPRGLETQYF.

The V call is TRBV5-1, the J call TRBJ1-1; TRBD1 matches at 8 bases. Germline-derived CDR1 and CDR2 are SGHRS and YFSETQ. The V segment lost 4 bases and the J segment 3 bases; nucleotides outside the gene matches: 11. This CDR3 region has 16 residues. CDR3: CASSHRTGRLDTEAFF. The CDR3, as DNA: TGCGCCAGCAGCCATAGGACAGGGCGGTTGGACACTGAAGCTTTCTTT.

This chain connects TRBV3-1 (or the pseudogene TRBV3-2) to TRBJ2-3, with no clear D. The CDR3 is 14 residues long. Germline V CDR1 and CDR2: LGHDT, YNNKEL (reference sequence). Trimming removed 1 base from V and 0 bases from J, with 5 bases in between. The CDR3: CASSQGVSTDTQYF. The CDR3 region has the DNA TGTGCCAGCAGCCAAGGCGTAAGCACAGATACGCAGTATTTT.

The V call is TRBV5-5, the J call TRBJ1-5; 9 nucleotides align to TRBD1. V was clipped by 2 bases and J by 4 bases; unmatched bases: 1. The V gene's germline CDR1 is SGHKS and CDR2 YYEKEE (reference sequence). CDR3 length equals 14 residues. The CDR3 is CASSFGTGNQPQHF. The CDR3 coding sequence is TGTGCCAGCAGCTTCGGGACAGGGAATCAGCCCCAGCATTTT.

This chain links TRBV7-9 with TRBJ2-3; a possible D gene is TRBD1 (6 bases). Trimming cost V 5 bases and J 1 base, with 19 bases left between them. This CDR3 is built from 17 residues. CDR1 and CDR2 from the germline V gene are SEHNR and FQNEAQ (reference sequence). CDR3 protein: CASSPRLQGMGTDTQYF. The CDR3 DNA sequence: TGTGCCAGCAGCCCCCGTCTACAGGGAATGGGCACAGATACGCAGTATTTT.

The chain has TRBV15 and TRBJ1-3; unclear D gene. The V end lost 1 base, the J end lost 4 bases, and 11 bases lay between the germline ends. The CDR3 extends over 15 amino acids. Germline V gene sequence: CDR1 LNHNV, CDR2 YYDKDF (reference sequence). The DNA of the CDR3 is TGTGCCACCAGCAGAGTCCCGTCCGTGGGAAACACCATATATTTT. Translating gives CATSRVPSVGNTIYF.

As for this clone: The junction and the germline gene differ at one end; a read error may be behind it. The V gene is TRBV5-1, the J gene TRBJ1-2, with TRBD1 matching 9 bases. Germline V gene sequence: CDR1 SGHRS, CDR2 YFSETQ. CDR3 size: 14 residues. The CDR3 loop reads CASSSAPGQGHPHF. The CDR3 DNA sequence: TGCGCCAGCAGCTCGGCACCGGGACAGGGCCATCCTCACTTC.

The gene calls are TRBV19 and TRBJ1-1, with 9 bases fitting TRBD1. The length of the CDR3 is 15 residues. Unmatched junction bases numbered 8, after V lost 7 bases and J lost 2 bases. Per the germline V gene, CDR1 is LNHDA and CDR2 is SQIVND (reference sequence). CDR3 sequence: CASTDRGVGNTEAFF. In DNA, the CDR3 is TGTGCCAGTACGGACAGGGGTGTTGGTAACACTGAAGCTTTCTTT. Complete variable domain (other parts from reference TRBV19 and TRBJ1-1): DGGITQSPKYLFRKEGQNVTLSCEQNLNHDAMYWYRQDPGQGLRLIYYSQIVNDFQKGDIAEGYSVSREKKESFPLTVTSAQKNPTAFYLCASTDRGVGNTEAFFGQGTRLTVV.

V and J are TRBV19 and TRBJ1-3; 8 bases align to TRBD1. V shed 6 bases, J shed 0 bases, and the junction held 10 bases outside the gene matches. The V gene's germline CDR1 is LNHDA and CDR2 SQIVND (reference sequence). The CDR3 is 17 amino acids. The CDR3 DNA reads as TGTGCCAGTAGCCCTGACAGGGGAGCAGGCTCTGGAAACACCATATATTTT. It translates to CASSPDRGAGSGNTIYF. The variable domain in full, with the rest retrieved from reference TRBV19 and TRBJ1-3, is DGGITQSPKYLFRKEGQNVTLSCEQNLNHDAMYWYRQDPGQGLRLIYYSQIVNDFQKGDIAEGYSVSREKKESFPLTVTSAQKNPTAFYLCASSPDRGAGSGNTIYFGEGSWLTVV.